The 5 T cell receptor beta chains in this list originate from one sample, sequenced in a study of blood T cell repertoires in COVID-19. Profiling relied on immunoSEQ multiplex PCR, and the TCRdb table lists in-frame clones only, not all of them. This sample yields under 250,000 clones, of which more than 65% are seen a single time; 9.7% belongs to the top ten. Sequenced: peripheral blood. These receptors all stem from a man between 45 and 60 years old with active or convalescent COVID-19.

Note on this clone: Other DNA sequences in the same sample also yield this CDR3. CDR3 protein: CASSIGGRVSDEQYF. The DNA of the CDR3 is TGTGCCAGTAGTATAGGAGGCAGGGTTTCCGACGAGCAGTACTTC. J is TRBJ2-7 and V is TRBV19; the D gene is possibly TRBD1 (5 bases). This CDR3 has 15 amino acids. Germline CDR1 LNHDA, CDR2 SQIVND (reference sequence). With 1 base removed from V and 5 bases from J, the gap between germline ends came to 15 bases.

The genes are TRBV5-6 and TRBJ1-2, with TRBD1 identical over 7 bases. V lost 5 bases and J lost 7; bases outside the gene matches: 8. This CDR3 is built from 13 residues. Germline V gene sequence: CDR1 SGHDT, CDR2 YYEEEE. Here the CDR3 reads CASSRGGWGGYTF. CDR3 nucleotides: TGTGCCAGCAGTCGAGGGGGCTGGGGTGGCTACACCTTC.

J is TRBJ1-5 and V is TRBV19; a weak D match, TRBD1 (5 bases). This CDR3 has 14 residues. V was cut by 5 bases and J by 5 bases, with 13 bases left in between. Germline V gives CDR1 LNHDA, CDR2 SQIVND (reference sequence). The CDR3 loop reads CASSEKRGYQPQHF. The CDR3 region has the DNA TGTGCCAGTAGTGAGAAAAGGGGTTATCAGCCCCAGCATTTT.

The V and J genes are TRBV2 and TRBJ1-4; no clear D. Per germline, CDR1 SNHLY and CDR2 FYNNEI. Trimming took 3 bases from V and 8 from J, leaving 13 bases between them. The CDR3 has 14 residues. CDR3 nucleotides: TGTGCCAGCAGTGAGAGTCTGGCGGCGGAAAAACTGTTTTTT. Translation: CASSESLAAEKLFF. Supplemented by reference TRBV2 and TRBJ1-4, the full variable domain reads EPEVTQTPSHQVTQMGQEVILRCVPISNHLYFYWYRQILGQKVEFLVSFYNNEISEKSEIFDDQFSVERPDGSNFTLKIRSTKLEDSAMYFCASSESLAAEKLFFGSGTQLSVL.

For the CDR3, the DNA is TGTGCCAGCAGTGACACGGGGGGGCGAATAGATACGCAGTATTTT. This encodes CASSDTGGRIDTQYF. The chain couples TRBV2 to TRBJ2-3; TRBD2 agrees at 8 bases. Germline V gene lookup returns CDR1 SNHLY and CDR2 FYNNEI. The CDR3 extends over 15 amino acids. Germline trimming cut 3 bases from V and 5 bases from J; bases unmatched to any gene: 7. The full variable domain, rest sourced from reference TRBV2 and TRBJ2-3, is EPEVTQTPSHQVTQMGQEVILRCVPISNHLYFYWYRQILGQKVEFLVSFYNNEISEKSEIFDDQFSVERPDGSNFTLKIRSTKLEDSAMYFCASSDTGGRIDTQYFGPGTRLTVL.